This T cell receptor (beta chain) was found in a study of blood T cell repertoires in COVID-19. Looking at the study overall: The United States, Italy and Spain were the sources of the acute and convalescent COVID-19 samples. Sample material is recorded as cDNA or gDNA derived from T cells, B-cell-depleted T cells, or PBMCs.

This CDR3 contains 16 residues. V was clipped by 5 bases and J by 0 bases, with 15 bases between them. Germline CDR1 is KGHSH and CDR2 is LQKENI. Original data processing: Amplification from reference gene primers served as the basis for estimated nucleated cell counts. Generated by immunoSEQ multiplex PCR, the TCRdb table keeps only in-frame clones and is missing some. V and J calls plus clone size are reproduced from that table; the DNA served to infer D and trimming. The repertoire holds about 63,000 clones, with about 80% as singletons. The receptor was derived from a human donor in a cohort sampled during active COVID-19. Material for sequencing was peripheral blood. The V gene is TRBV18, the J gene TRBJ2-3; a possible D gene is TRBD1 (5 bases). The CDR3 DNA follows: TGTGCCAGCTCAACTACAGGCTCATCTAGCACAGATACGCAGTATTTT. This codes for CASSTTGSSSTDTQYF.